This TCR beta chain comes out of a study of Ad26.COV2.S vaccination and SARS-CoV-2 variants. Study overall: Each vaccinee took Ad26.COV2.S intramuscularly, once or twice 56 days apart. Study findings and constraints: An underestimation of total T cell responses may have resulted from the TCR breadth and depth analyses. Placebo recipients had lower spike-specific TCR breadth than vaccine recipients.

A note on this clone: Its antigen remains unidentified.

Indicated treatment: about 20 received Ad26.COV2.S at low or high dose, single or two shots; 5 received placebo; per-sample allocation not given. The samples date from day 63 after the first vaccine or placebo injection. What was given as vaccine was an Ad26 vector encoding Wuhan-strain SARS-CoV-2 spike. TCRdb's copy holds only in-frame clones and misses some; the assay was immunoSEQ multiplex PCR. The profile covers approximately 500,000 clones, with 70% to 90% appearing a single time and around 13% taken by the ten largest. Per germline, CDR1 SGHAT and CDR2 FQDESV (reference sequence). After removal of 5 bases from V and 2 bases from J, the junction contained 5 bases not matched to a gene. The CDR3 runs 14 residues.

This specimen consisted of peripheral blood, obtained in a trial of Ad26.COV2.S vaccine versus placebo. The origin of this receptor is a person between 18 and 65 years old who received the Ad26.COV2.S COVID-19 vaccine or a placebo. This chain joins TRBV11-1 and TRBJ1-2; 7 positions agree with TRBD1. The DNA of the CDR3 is TGTGCCAGCAGCCCTGGACAGGAGAACTATGGCTACACCTTC. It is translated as CASSPGQENYGYTF.